This T cell receptor (beta chain) was captured in a study of T cell repertoires in cytomegalovirus infection. Whole-study context: Indications came from public TCR beta signatures; they pointed to CMV infection and to a matching HLA type. Regarding the study as a whole: HLA-C-restricted CMV-specific TCR beta clonotypes prevailed in the ex vivo response.

In its sample, this clonotype was seen a few times. Its target is unknown. TCRdb reanalysed the reads using MiXCR and keeps one entry per CDR3 protein. Here the sample spans 300,000 to 400,000 distinct CDR3 sequences, roughly 25% being singletons. The sample was cultured PBMCs, taken from culture after CMV antigen stimulation. The TCR originated in a human donor in good health (CMV status not recorded). Some clones in this sample may be carry-over from other donors' samples.

CDR3 residues: CASSRPEGTDTQYF. The CDR3 nucleotides are TGTGCCAGCAGCAGACCCGAAGGGACAGATACGCAGTATTTT. The rearrangement uses TRBV12-3 or TRBV12-4 and TRBJ2-3; D is uncertain. The CDR3 extends over 14 amino acids. V was clipped by 6 bases and J by 3 bases, with 13 bases between them.